The rows below give T cell receptor beta chains drawn from one sample of a study of cytomegalovirus exposure and HLA in healthy donors. Profiled with immunoSEQ multiplex PCR; TCRdb holds only in-frame clones, not every one. The sample's table shows fewer than 85,000 clones. The material sequenced was PBMCs. The receptor source for this set is a woman between 40 and 50 years old in good health and CMV-seropositive. Each CDR3 is given with its conserved first and last residue. D genes are given only for firm matches. Expanded clones are given a class, and other clones once, few, many or no size at all.

v_gene: TRBV7-3; abundance: -; d_gene: -; j_gene: TRBJ2-7; CDR3aa: CASSGLIGPYEQYF; CDR3nt: TGTGCCAGCAGCGGACTGATAGGACCCTACGAGCAGTACTTC
v_gene: TRBV19; abundance: -; d_gene: -; j_gene: TRBJ1-5; CDR3aa: CASSFGGRNSNQPQHF; CDR3nt: TGTGCCAGTAGTTTCGGCGGCAGAAATAGCAATCAGCCCCAGCATTTT
v_gene: TRBV10-3; abundance: -; d_gene: -; j_gene: TRBJ1-4; CDR3aa: CAISVGRETNEKLFF; CDR3nt: TGTGCCATCAGTGTCGGGCGGGAAACTAATGAAAAACTGTTTTTT
v_gene: TRBV7-3; abundance: -; d_gene: TRBD2; j_gene: TRBJ2-3; CDR3aa: CASSHGTSGGLGTDTQYF; CDR3nt: TGTGCCAGCAGTCACGGGACTAGCGGGGGGCTTGGCACAGATACGCAGTATTTT
v_gene: TRBV13; abundance: -; d_gene: TRBD1; j_gene: TRBJ1-2; CDR3aa: CASRRAGGQANYGYTF; CDR3nt: TGTGCCAGCCGCCGGGCAGGGGGCCAAGCTAACTATGGCTACACCTTC
v_gene: TRBV2; abundance: -; d_gene: -; j_gene: TRBJ2-5; CDR3aa: CASKIRPLETQYF; CDR3nt: TGTGCCAGCAAAATCAGGCCCCTAGAGACCCAGTACTTC
v_gene: TRBV11-2; abundance: -; d_gene: TRBD1; j_gene: TRBJ1-2; CDR3aa: CASSISGTGVGGYTF; CDR3nt: TGTGCCAGCAGCATTTCCGGGACAGGGGTCGGTGGCTACACCTTC
v_gene: TRBV28; abundance: -; d_gene: TRBD2; j_gene: TRBJ2-7; CDR3aa: CASLTSGSSVSYEQYF; CDR3nt: TGTGCCAGCCTGACTAGCGGGAGTTCGGTGAGCTACGAGCAGTACTTC
v_gene: TRBV5-1; abundance: -; d_gene: TRBD2; j_gene: TRBJ2-1; CDR3aa: CASSGAGAQYNEQFF; CDR3nt: TGCGCCAGCAGCGGAGCGGGGGCACAATACAATGAGCAGTTCTTC
v_gene: TRBV7-8; abundance: -; d_gene: -; j_gene: TRBJ1-1; CDR3aa: CASSYPAGGVNTEAFF; CDR3nt: TGTGCCAGCAGCTACCCCGCCGGGGGGGTGAACACTGAAGCTTTCTTT
v_gene: TRBV9; abundance: -; d_gene: TRBD1; j_gene: TRBJ1-4; CDR3aa: CASSADQAPPGGRAQKLFF; CDR3nt: TGTGCCAGCAGCGCTGACCAAGCGCCCCCAGGGGGCCGGGCACAAAAACTGTTTTTT
v_gene: TRBV6-6; abundance: -; d_gene: TRBD1; j_gene: TRBJ1-2; CDR3aa: CASSFGTGDGYTF; CDR3nt: TGTGCCAGCAGTTTCGGGACAGGGGATGGCTACACCTTC
v_gene: TRBV4-3; abundance: -; d_gene: TRBD1; j_gene: TRBJ1-1; CDR3aa: CASSQGTGSSEAFF; CDR3nt: TGCGCCAGCAGCCAAGGGACAGGGAGTTCTGAAGCTTTCTTT
v_gene: TRBV5-6; abundance: -; d_gene: -; j_gene: TRBJ1-2; CDR3aa: CASSLNRNNYGYTF; CDR3nt: TGTGCCAGCAGCTTAAACAGGAATAACTATGGCTACACCTTC
v_gene: TRBV5-1; abundance: -; d_gene: -; j_gene: TRBJ2-1; CDR3aa: CASSLSTDSSYNEQFF; CDR3nt: TGCGCCAGCAGCTTGAGTACAGACAGCTCCTACAATGAGCAGTTCTTC
v_gene: TRBV13; abundance: -; d_gene: -; j_gene: TRBJ2-1; CDR3aa: CASSLRGINEQFF; CDR3nt: TGTGCCAGCAGCCTACGGGGAATAAATGAGCAGTTCTTC
v_gene: TRBV5-1; abundance: -; d_gene: TRBD2; j_gene: TRBJ2-7; CDR3aa: CASSLDGRAPYEQYF; CDR3nt: TGCGCCAGCAGCTTGGACGGGAGGGCCCCCTACGAGCAGTACTTC
v_gene: TRBV7-2; abundance: -; d_gene: TRBD2; j_gene: TRBJ2-3; CDR3aa: CASKRGGTDTQYF; CDR3nt: TGTGCCAGCAAGCGGGGGGGCACAGATACGCAGTATTTT
v_gene: TRBV21-1; abundance: -; d_gene: -; j_gene: TRBJ1-2; CDR3aa: CASSKGNSKDGYTF; CDR3nt: TGTGCCAGCAGCAAAGGTAACAGCAAAGATGGCTACACCTTC
v_gene: TRBV27; abundance: -; d_gene: -; j_gene: TRBJ1-5; CDR3aa: CASSEPNQPQHF; CDR3nt: TGTGCCAGCAGCGAGCCTAATCAGCCCCAGCATTTT
v_gene: TRBV7-7; abundance: -; d_gene: -; j_gene: TRBJ2-5; CDR3aa: CASSLAQGGETQYF; CDR3nt: TGTGCTAGCAGCTTAGCCCAGGGGGGAGAGACCCAGTACTTC
v_gene: TRBV5-8; abundance: -; d_gene: -; j_gene: TRBJ1-4; CDR3aa: CASSLGLQQKLFF; CDR3nt: TGTGCCAGCAGCTTGGGTTTACAGCAAAAACTGTTTTTT
v_gene: TRBV28; abundance: -; d_gene: TRBD1; j_gene: TRBJ1-5; CDR3aa: CASSFGHRGREQPQHF; CDR3nt: TGTGCCAGCAGTTTTGGCCACAGGGGGCGCGAACAGCCCCAGCATTTT
v_gene: TRBV2; abundance: -; d_gene: -; j_gene: TRBJ2-3; CDR3aa: CASNLGGLTDTQYF; CDR3nt: TGTGCCAGCAATCTGGGGGGGCTCACAGATACGCAGTATTTT
v_gene: TRBV28; abundance: -; d_gene: TRBD1; j_gene: TRBJ2-7; CDR3aa: CASSLSQGVAVSSYEQYF; CDR3nt: TGTGCCAGCAGTTTATCCCAGGGGGTGGCGGTTAGCTCCTACGAGCAGTACTTC
v_gene: TRBV7-9; abundance: -; d_gene: TRBD2; j_gene: TRBJ2-1; CDR3aa: CASSSPGLAKQFF; CDR3nt: TGTGCCAGCAGCTCCCCGGGACTAGCAAAGCAGTTCTTC
v_gene: TRBV28; abundance: -; d_gene: -; j_gene: TRBJ2-6; CDR3aa: CASRQQVTGANVLTF; CDR3nt: TGTGCCAGCAGGCAGCAGGTAACTGGGGCCAACGTCCTGACTTTC
v_gene: TRBV5-1; abundance: -; d_gene: TRBD2; j_gene: TRBJ2-7; CDR3aa: CASSSRTGTSGFSFSYEQYF; CDR3nt: TGCGCCAGCAGCTCCCGCACCGGGACTAGCGGGTTCTCCTTCTCCTACGAGCAGTACTTC
v_gene: TRBV11-2; abundance: -; d_gene: TRBD1; j_gene: TRBJ1-2; CDR3aa: CASSSRGSYGYTF; CDR3nt: TGTGCCAGCAGCTCCAGGGGGTCGTATGGCTACACCTTC
v_gene: TRBV30; abundance: -; d_gene: -; j_gene: TRBJ1-4; CDR3aa: CAWTHPWGVSEKLFF; CDR3nt: TGTGCCTGGACCCACCCCTGGGGGGTCTCTGAAAAACTGTTTTTT
v_gene: TRBV5-4; abundance: -; d_gene: TRBD1; j_gene: TRBJ1-2; CDR3aa: CATEGGRGLNYGYTF; CDR3nt: TGTGCCACCGAGGGGGGCAGGGGGCTTAACTATGGCTACACCTTC
v_gene: TRBV5-1; abundance: -; d_gene: TRBD2; j_gene: TRBJ2-1; CDR3aa: CASSFIAGASYNEQFF; CDR3nt: TGCGCCAGCAGCTTTATAGCGGGGGCTTCCTACAATGAGCAGTTCTTC
v_gene: TRBV7-9; abundance: -; d_gene: TRBD2; j_gene: TRBJ2-3; CDR3aa: CASSSKPAGGQADTQYF; CDR3nt: TGTGCCAGCAGCTCCAAGCCAGCGGGGGGGCAAGCAGATACGCAGTATTTT
v_gene: TRBV2; abundance: -; d_gene: TRBD1; j_gene: TRBJ1-2; CDR3aa: CAIPGQGRYGYTF; CDR3nt: TGTGCCATTCCGGGACAGGGGAGATATGGCTACACCTTC
v_gene: TRBV15; abundance: -; d_gene: TRBD1; j_gene: TRBJ1-4; CDR3aa: CATSRDRTGAAEKLFF; CDR3nt: TGTGCCACCAGCAGAGATCGGACAGGGGCCGCGGAAAAACTGTTTTTT
v_gene: TRBV9; abundance: -; d_gene: -; j_gene: TRBJ1-6; CDR3aa: CASRPGGSYNSPLHF; CDR3nt: TGTGCCAGCAGGCCGGGGGGCTCCTATAATTCACCCCTCCACTTT
v_gene: TRBV28; abundance: -; d_gene: TRBD2; j_gene: TRBJ2-6; CDR3aa: CASSSPPGGSGGANVLTF; CDR3nt: TGTGCCAGCAGTTCTCCCCCGGGGGGGAGTGGAGGGGCCAACGTCCTGACTTTC
v_gene: TRBV10-3; abundance: -; d_gene: TRBD2; j_gene: TRBJ2-2; CDR3aa: CAISYPASGAKNTGELFF; CDR3nt: TGTGCCATCTCGTATCCAGCTAGCGGGGCAAAGAACACCGGGGAGCTGTTTTTT
v_gene: TRBV6-1; abundance: medium-sized; d_gene: TRBD1; j_gene: TRBJ2-2; CDR3aa: CASIRLTGESGELFF; CDR3nt: TGTGCCAGCATTCGCCTCACAGGGGAATCCGGGGAGCTGTTTTTT
v_gene: TRBV6-5; abundance: -; d_gene: -; j_gene: TRBJ2-2; CDR3aa: CASSTDFNTGELFF; CDR3nt: TGTGCCAGCAGTACAGATTTTAACACCGGGGAGCTGTTTTTT
v_gene: TRBV9; abundance: -; d_gene: TRBD2; j_gene: TRBJ2-2; CDR3aa: CASSVDGRATGELFF; CDR3nt: TGTGCCAGCAGCGTAGACGGGAGGGCCACCGGGGAGCTGTTTTTT
v_gene: TRBV5-6; abundance: -; d_gene: -; j_gene: TRBJ1-1; CDR3aa: CASSRKAVGAAEAFF; CDR3nt: TGTGCCAGCAGCAGGAAAGCGGTGGGTGCCGCTGAAGCTTTCTTT
v_gene: TRBV5-6; abundance: -; d_gene: -; j_gene: TRBJ2-7; CDR3aa: CASSWGDSSYEQYF; CDR3nt: TGTGCCAGCAGCTGGGGCGACAGCTCCTACGAGCAGTACTTC
v_gene: TRBV7-9; abundance: -; d_gene: TRBD1; j_gene: TRBJ2-7; CDR3aa: CASSYGATGNSYEQYF; CDR3nt: TGTGCCAGCAGCTACGGCGCGACAGGGAACTCCTACGAGCAGTACTTC
v_gene: TRBV14; abundance: -; d_gene: -; j_gene: TRBJ1-1; CDR3aa: CASSQVGQLEAFF; CDR3nt: TGTGCCAGCAGCCAAGTTGGGCAACTTGAAGCTTTCTTT
v_gene: TRBV10-3; abundance: -; d_gene: TRBD2; j_gene: TRBJ2-2; CDR3aa: CAISDGGGAAGELFF; CDR3nt: TGTGCCATCAGTGACGGCGGGGGGGCCGCCGGGGAGCTGTTTTTT
v_gene: TRBV9; abundance: -; d_gene: TRBD1; j_gene: TRBJ1-1; CDR3aa: CASSFRDRGTLNTEAFF; CDR3nt: TGTGCCAGCAGCTTCCGAGACAGGGGGACCTTGAACACTGAAGCTTTCTTT
v_gene: TRBV9; abundance: -; d_gene: TRBD2; j_gene: TRBJ2-7; CDR3aa: CASSVGLAGNNEQYF; CDR3nt: TGTGCCAGCAGCGTAGGACTAGCGGGAAATAACGAGCAGTACTTC